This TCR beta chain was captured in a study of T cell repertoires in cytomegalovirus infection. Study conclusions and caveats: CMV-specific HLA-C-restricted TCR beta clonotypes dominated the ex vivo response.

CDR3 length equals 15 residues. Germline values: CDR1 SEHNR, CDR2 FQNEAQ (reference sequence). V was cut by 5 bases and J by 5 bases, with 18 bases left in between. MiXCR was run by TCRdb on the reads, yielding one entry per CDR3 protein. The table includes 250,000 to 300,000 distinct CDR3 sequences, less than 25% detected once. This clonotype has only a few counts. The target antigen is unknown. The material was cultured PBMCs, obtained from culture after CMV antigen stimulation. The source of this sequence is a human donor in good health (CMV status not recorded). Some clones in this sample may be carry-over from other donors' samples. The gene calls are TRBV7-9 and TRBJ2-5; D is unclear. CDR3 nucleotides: TGTGCCAGCAGCGACCTAAGGGCGGCCCGGGAGACCCAGTACTTC. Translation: CASSDLRAARETQYF.